This T cell receptor (beta chain) was observed in a study of glioma-infiltrating T cells after dendritic cell vaccination. After removal of 6 bases from V and 0 bases from J, the junction contained 4 bases not matched to a gene. The CDR3 runs 14 residues. Germline V CDR1 and CDR2: SGHRS, YFSETQ. Broader study findings: Few patients contributed both blood and tumor specimens. No direct clonality-survival link was found; a diverse polyclonal response may matter.

Remarks on this clone: Its antigen is as yet unknown.

Produced via immunoSEQ multiplex PCR; TCRdb's table is partial and in-frame only. The sample lists under 100,000 clones; over 85% were seen once. This clonotype was sampled from a human donor with glioblastoma. The chain combines TRBV5-1 with TRBJ2-3; 7 nucleotides match TRBD1. This specimen was blood, taken before dendritic cell vaccination. The CDR3 region has the DNA TGCGCCAGCATACCGGGACAGAGCACAGATACGCAGTATTTT. It codes for CASIPGQSTDTQYF.